A single sample gave rise to the 11 T cell receptor beta chains below, sequenced in a study of blood T cell repertoires in COVID-19. Clones were read by immunoSEQ multiplex PCR, and TCRdb kept only the in-frame ones, dropping some. This sample has about 160,000 clones, with approximately 91% found just once. Material for sequencing was peripheral blood. All receptors derive from a man aged 18 to 30 with acute or convalescent COVID-19.

This clone was counted between two and nine times. The chain combines TRBV6-1 with TRBJ1-6; the D gene is possibly TRBD1 (6 bases). The CDR3 extends over 16 amino acids. Trimming pared 3 bases from V and 4 bases from J, leaving 13 bases between. Per germline, CDR1 MNHNS and CDR2 SASEGT. This chain's CDR3 is CASSDPQGRYNSPLHF. CDR3 sequence (DNA): TGTGCCAGCAGTGACCCACAGGGCCGGTATAATTCACCCCTCCACTTT.

The CDR3, as DNA: TGTGCCAGCAGCCTATTTAGGGGTTATACGCAGTATTTT. Translated: CASSLFRGYTQYF. The chain is built from TRBV11-3 and TRBJ2-3; possible D gene TRBD1, 5 bases. The length of the CDR3 is 13 residues. Germline CDR1 SGHNT, CDR2 YENEEA. V lost 5 bases to trimming and J lost 7 bases, with 13 bases between them. Combining the CDR3 with reference TRBV11-3 and TRBJ2-3 gives the whole variable domain EAGVVQSPRYKIIEKKQPVAFWCNPISGHNTLYWYLQNLGQGPELLIRYENEEAVDDSQLPKDRFSAERLKGVDSTLKIQPAELGDSAVYLCASSLFRGYTQYFGPGTRLTVL.

The V call is TRBV27, the J call TRBJ1-2; 11 bases map to TRBD1. Germline trimming cut 7 bases from V and 4 bases from J; bases unmatched to any gene: 11. The length of the CDR3 is 16 residues. Germline CDR1 and CDR2: MNHEY and SMNVEV (reference sequence). CDR3 residues: CASTGTGGNPSYGYTF. DNA for the CDR3: TGTGCCAGCACCGGGACAGGGGGAAATCCTAGCTATGGCTACACCTTC.

The chain employs TRBV18 and TRBJ2-7; 9 bases map to TRBD2. V trimming: 2 bases; J trimming: 3 bases; junction bases outside the gene matches: 5. CDR1 KGHSH and CDR2 LQKENI come from the germline V gene. This CDR3 spans 15 amino acids. The CDR3 reads CASSPSSGGSYEQYF. The CDR3 nucleotides are TGTGCCAGCTCACCAAGTAGCGGGGGAAGCTACGAGCAGTACTTC.

The J gene is TRBJ1-4, the V gene TRBV27; 7 positions agree with TRBD1. V lost 10 bases, J lost 5 bases, and 10 bases stayed unmatched. Looked up from germline, CDR1 is MNHEY and CDR2 is SMNVEV (reference sequence). This CDR3 comprises 14 residues. The CDR3 region has the DNA TGTGCCACCAGCAGGACAGGAGAGAATGAAAAACTGTTTTTT. Protein: CATSRTGENEKLFF.

V and J are TRBV28 and TRBJ2-7, with a weak D call TRBD2 (7 bases). V was pared by 8 bases and J by 7 bases, with 21 bases between. CDR1 is MDHEN, CDR2 SYDVKM, per germline. This CDR3 is built from 14 residues. The CDR3 spells CASLPQGGGGEQYF. CDR3 bases: TGTGCCAGCCTTCCACAGGGCGGGGGAGGAGAGCAGTACTTC.

This chain links TRBV6-1 with TRBJ2-4; the D gene is possibly TRBD1 (5 bases). The CDR3 is 12 residues long. V was clipped by 3 bases and J by 10 bases, with 10 bases between them. CDR1 MNHNS and CDR2 SASEGT come from the germline V gene. CDR3 in DNA: TGTGCCAGCAGTGACAGGGCTAGGATTCAGTACTTC. Its protein product is CASSDRARIQYF.

Comments on this clone: The junction differs from germline at one of its ends, possibly a read error. The chain has TRBV2 and TRBJ2-5; 7 bases map to TRBD2. The CDR3 totals 14 residues. Per the germline V gene, CDR1 is SNHLY and CDR2 is FYNNEI. Here the CDR3 DNA reads TGTGCCAGCACTGAAGGCGTGGGAGGGGAGACCCAGTACTTC. It yields the protein CASTEGVGGETQYF.

The CDR3 DNA sequence: TGTGCCAGCAGTTTAGCAGACCGCTATGGCTACACCTTC. The encoded protein is CASSLADRYGYTF. This sequence joins TRBV6-5 and TRBJ1-2, with D uncertain. The CDR3 spans 13 residues. V was shortened by 4 bases and J by 4 bases, with 10 bases between the two germline ends. The germline gives CDR1 MNHEY, CDR2 SVGAGI.

The chain carries TRBV4-2 and TRBJ1-2; 8 bases line up with TRBD1. J was trimmed by 3 bases and V by 1 base; bases with no gene match: 16. The germline V gene encodes CDR1 LGHNA and CDR2 YNFKEQ. The CDR3 runs to 19 residues. CDR3 sequence: CASSQGETTGAKSHYGYTF. The CDR3 DNA reads TGTGCCAGCAGCCAAGGCGAAACGACAGGGGCCAAGTCACACTATGGCTACACCTTC.

V gene TRBV6-6 combines with J gene TRBJ1-3, with TRBD1 matching over 7 bases. After removal of 6 bases from V and 4 bases from J, the junction contained 9 bases not matched to a gene. This CDR3 comprises 15 residues. Germline V lookup: CDR1 MNHNY, CDR2 SVGAGI (reference sequence). CDR3 sequence reads: CASRPTGSTGNTIYF. The CDR3, as DNA: TGTGCCAGCAGGCCGACAGGGAGTACGGGAAACACCATATATTTT.